These 10 T cell receptor beta chains originate from one sample sequenced in a study of beta chain features in type 1 diabetes. Isolated RNA was reverse transcribed in full, so expressed TCRB transcripts were sequenced. TCRdb keeps only in-frame clones here, not all; method: immunoSEQ multiplex PCR. The sample comprises approximately 250,000 clones, over 8.5% of which are singletons, and about 0.037% rests with the top ten. The sample comprised naive CD4+ T cells from blood. These TCRs come from a woman between 18 and 29 years old in good health.

The CDR3 bases are TGTGCCAGCAGCAAACAGGGGTATGCAGAGACCCAGTACTTC. Its translation: CASSKQGYAETQYF. The chain couples TRBV7-3 to TRBJ2-5, with 7 positions matching TRBD1. V was clipped by 5 bases and J by 4 bases; unmatched bases: 7. Per the germline V gene, CDR1 is SGHTA and CDR2 is FQGTGA. CDR3 length: 14 residues. Together with reference TRBV7-3 and TRBJ2-5, the CDR3 gives the full variable domain: GAGVSQTPSNKVTEKGKYVELRCDPISGHTALYWYRQSLGQGPEFLIYFQGTGAADDSGLPNDRFFAVRPEGSVSTLKIQRTERGDSAVYLCASSKQGYAETQYFGPGTRLLVL.

The chain links TRBV5-1 to TRBJ1-1; possibly TRBD1 for D (5 bases). V lost 4 bases to trimming and J lost 4 bases, with 20 bases between them. Germline values: CDR1 SGHRS, CDR2 YFSETQ. The CDR3 consists of 16 residues. CDR3 loop: CASSLSGGWGGTEAFF. The CDR3 DNA is TGCGCCAGCAGCCTCTCGGGAGGCTGGGGGGGCACTGAAGCTTTCTTT.

V usage is TRBV5-4 and J usage is TRBJ1-5; the D gene is possibly TRBD1 (5 bases). Trimming removed 0 bases from V and 7 bases from J, with 14 bases in between. CDR1 SGHNT and CDR2 YYREEE come from the germline V gene (reference sequence). The CDR3 length is 15 residues. The CDR3, as DNA: TGTGCCAGCAGCTTGGCCGGGCAGGGCGGCCAGCCCCAGCATTTT. It translates to CASSLAGQGGQPQHF.

This clone showed up many times. The chain is built from TRBV7-3 and TRBJ1-2; 7 bases are a match to TRBD1. The CDR3 spans 16 residues. Germline-derived CDR1 and CDR2 are SGHTA and FQGTGA. J was trimmed by 0 bases and V by 3 bases; bases with no gene match: 7. CDR3 sequence (DNA): TGTGCCAGCAGCTTGGGACAGCCGTCCGCTAACTATGGCTACACCTTC. Translated: CASSLGQPSANYGYTF.

This clone occurred many times. The chain links TRBV23-1 to TRBJ2-1, with D possibly matching TRBD2 (5 bases). TRBV23-1 is marked as an open reading frame, function uncertain. There are 16 residues in the CDR3. The ends were cut back, 0 bases at V and 4 bases at J, with 13 bases in the middle. As DNA, the CDR3 is TGCGCCAGCAGTCAATCTGGCAAGGGAGATTACAATGAGCAGTTCTTC. This sequence encodes CASSQSGKGDYNEQFF.

The chain couples TRBV6-4 to TRBJ1-6; D is ambiguous. Germline CDR1 is MRHNA and CDR2 is SNTAGT. The V gene lost 8 bases and the J gene lost 8 bases, with 13 bases spanning the gap. CDR3 size: 13 residues. CDR3 sequence (DNA): TGTGCCAGCGCTTACTTGCCGGATTCACCCCTCCACTTT. Its protein product is CASAYLPDSPLHF.

A few counts support this clone. The rearrangement links TRBV29-1 to TRBJ1-1; TRBD1 aligns across 7 bases. After removal of 6 bases from V and 4 bases from J, the junction contained 8 bases not matched to a gene. CDR1 is SQVTM, CDR2 ANQGSEA, per germline. There are 13 residues in the CDR3. CDR3 sequence reads: CSVAQGSVTEAFF. The CDR3 DNA reads as TGCAGCGTAGCACAGGGGAGCGTCACTGAAGCTTTCTTT.

The gene calls are TRBV5-1 and TRBJ2-1, with 14 bases matching TRBD2. In germline, CDR1 is SGHRS, CDR2 YFSETQ. V trimming: 2 bases; J trimming: 5 bases; junction bases outside the gene matches: 6. CDR3 length: 17 amino acids. CDR3 in amino acids: CASSFGLAGGLNNEQFF. The CDR3 DNA reads as TGCGCCAGCAGCTTCGGACTAGCGGGGGGCCTGAACAATGAGCAGTTCTTC.

This clone came up many times. This chain uses TRBV11-2 with TRBJ2-5, with D uncertain. V was trimmed by 5 bases and J by 4 bases, leaving 8 bases between them. The CDR3 is 12 amino acids. Germline CDR1 and CDR2: SGHAT and FQNNGV. The CDR3 region is CASSLLRETQYF. CDR3 coding DNA: TGTGCCAGCAGCCTCCTACGAGAGACCCAGTACTTC.

This clone has a handful of counts. The V call is TRBV5-1, the J call TRBJ2-3; no firm D call. Germline-derived CDR1 and CDR2 are SGHRS and YFSETQ. The V end was cut by 4 bases, the J end by 0 bases, with 9 bases between. This CDR3 has 14 amino acids. In DNA form, the CDR3 reads TGCGCCAGCAGCCGTGTCCAGAGCACAGATACGCAGTATTTT. Translation gives CASSRVQSTDTQYF.